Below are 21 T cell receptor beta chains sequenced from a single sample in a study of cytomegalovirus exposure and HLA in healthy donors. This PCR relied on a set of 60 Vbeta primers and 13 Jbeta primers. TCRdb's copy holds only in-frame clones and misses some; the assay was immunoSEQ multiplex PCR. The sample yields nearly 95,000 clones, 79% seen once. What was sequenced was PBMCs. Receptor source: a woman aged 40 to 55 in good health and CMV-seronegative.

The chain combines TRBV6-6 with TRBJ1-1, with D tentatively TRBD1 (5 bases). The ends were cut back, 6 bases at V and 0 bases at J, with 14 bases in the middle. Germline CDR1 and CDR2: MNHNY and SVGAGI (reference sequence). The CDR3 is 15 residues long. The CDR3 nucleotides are TGTGCCAGCAGGTCAGGGAAATCTTTGAACACTGAAGCTTTCTTT. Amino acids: CASRSGKSLNTEAFF.

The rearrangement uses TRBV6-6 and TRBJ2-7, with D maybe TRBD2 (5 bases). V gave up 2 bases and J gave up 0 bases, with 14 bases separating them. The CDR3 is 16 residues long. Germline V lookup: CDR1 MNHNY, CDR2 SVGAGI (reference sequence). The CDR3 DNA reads TGTGCCAGCAGTTACGGAGGCAGAATTAGCTCCTACGAGCAGTACTTC. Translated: CASSYGGRISSYEQYF.

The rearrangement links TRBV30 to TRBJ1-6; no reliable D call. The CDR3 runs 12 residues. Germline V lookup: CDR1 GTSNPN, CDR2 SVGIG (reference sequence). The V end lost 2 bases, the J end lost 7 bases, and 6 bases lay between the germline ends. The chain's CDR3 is CAWSSRNSPLHF. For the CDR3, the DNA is TGTGCCTGGAGTTCCCGGAATTCACCCCTCCACTTT.

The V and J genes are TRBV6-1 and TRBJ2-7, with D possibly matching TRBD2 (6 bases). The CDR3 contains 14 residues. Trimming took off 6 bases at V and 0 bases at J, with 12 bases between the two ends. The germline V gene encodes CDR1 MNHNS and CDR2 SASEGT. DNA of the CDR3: TGTGCCAGCAGGTTGGCGGGAAGCTCCTACGAGCAGTACTTC. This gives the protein CASRLAGSSYEQYF.

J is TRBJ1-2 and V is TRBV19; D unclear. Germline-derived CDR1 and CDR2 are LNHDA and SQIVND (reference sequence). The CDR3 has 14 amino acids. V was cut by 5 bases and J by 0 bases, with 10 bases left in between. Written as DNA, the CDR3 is TGTGCCAGTAGTGTTTCCTCAGCTAACTATGGCTACACCTTC. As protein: CASSVSSANYGYTF.

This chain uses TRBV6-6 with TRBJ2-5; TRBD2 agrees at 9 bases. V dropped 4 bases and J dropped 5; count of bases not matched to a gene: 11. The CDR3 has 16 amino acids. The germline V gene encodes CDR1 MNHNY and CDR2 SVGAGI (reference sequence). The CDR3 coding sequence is TGTGCCAGCAGTTGGTCTAGCGGGGAAACGGGGGAGACCCAGTACTTC. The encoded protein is CASSWSSGETGETQYF.

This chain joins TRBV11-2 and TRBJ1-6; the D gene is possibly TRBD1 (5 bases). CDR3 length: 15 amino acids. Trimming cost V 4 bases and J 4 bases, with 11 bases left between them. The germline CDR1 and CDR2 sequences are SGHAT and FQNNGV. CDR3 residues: CASSSRQSYNSPLHF. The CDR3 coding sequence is TGTGCCAGCAGCTCTAGACAGAGTTATAATTCACCCCTCCACTTT.

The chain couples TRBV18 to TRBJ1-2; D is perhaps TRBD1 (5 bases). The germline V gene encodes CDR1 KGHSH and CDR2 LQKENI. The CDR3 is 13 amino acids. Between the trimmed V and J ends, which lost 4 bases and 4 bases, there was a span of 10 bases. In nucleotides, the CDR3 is TGTGCCAGCTCACTGCGGGGGGGCTATGGCTACACCTTC. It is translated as CASSLRGGYGYTF.

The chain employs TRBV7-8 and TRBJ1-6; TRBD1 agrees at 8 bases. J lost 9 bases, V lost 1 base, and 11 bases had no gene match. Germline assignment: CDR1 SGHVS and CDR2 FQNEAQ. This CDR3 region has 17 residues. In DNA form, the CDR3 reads TGTGCCAGCAGCTTAGTGGCAGGGGGCCCCCTCACTTCACCCCTCCACTTT. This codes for CASSLVAGGPLTSPLHF.

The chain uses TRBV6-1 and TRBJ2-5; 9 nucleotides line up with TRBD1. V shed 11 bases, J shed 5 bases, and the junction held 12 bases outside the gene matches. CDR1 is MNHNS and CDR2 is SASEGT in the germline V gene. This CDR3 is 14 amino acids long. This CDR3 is CAGRYRGLSETQYF. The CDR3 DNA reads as TGTGCCGGCCGATACAGGGGGCTTTCGGAGACCCAGTACTTC.

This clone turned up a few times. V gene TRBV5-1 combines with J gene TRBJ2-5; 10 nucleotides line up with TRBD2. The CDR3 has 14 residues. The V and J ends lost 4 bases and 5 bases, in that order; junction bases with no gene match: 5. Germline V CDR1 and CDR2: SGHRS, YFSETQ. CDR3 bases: TGCGCCAGCAGCGTTGGGACTAGCGTCGAGACCCAGTACTTC. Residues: CASSVGTSVETQYF.

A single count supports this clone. The chain's CDR3 is CASRATNQGLLEKLFF. CDR3 nucleotides: TGTGCCAGTAGAGCTACTAACCAGGGACTCCTCGAAAAACTGTTTTTT. This chain links TRBV19 with TRBJ1-4; perhaps TRBD1 as D (5 bases). The length of the CDR3 is 16 residues. CDR1 LNHDA and CDR2 SQIVND come from the germline V gene (reference sequence). With 6 bases removed from V and 8 bases from J, the gap between germline ends came to 22 bases.

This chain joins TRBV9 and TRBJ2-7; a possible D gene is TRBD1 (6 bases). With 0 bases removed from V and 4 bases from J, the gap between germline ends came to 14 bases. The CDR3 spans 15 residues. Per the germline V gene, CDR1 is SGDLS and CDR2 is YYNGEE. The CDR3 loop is CASSVGLQGLYEQYF. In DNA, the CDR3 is TGTGCCAGCAGCGTAGGACTCCAGGGGCTTTACGAGCAGTACTTC.

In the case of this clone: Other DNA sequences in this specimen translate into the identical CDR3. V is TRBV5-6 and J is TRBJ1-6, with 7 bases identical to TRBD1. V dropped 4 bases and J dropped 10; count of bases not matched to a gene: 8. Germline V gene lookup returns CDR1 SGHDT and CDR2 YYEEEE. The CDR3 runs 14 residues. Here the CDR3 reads CASSPTGRLSPLHF. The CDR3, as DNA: TGTGCCAGCAGCCCGACAGGGAGACTCTCACCCCTCCACTTT.

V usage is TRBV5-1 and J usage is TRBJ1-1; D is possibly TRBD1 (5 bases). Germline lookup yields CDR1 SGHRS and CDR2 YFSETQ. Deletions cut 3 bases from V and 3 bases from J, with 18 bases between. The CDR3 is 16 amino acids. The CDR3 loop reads CASSSGRGQKDTEAFF. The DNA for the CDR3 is TGCGCCAGCAGCTCGGGGAGGGGTCAGAAAGACACTGAAGCTTTCTTT. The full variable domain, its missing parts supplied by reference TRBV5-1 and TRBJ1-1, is KAGVTQTPRYLIKTRGQQVTLSCSPISGHRSVSWYQQTPGQGLQFLFEYFSETQRNKGNFPGRFSGRQFSNSRSEMNVSTLELGDSALYLCASSSGRGQKDTEAFFGQGTRLTVV.

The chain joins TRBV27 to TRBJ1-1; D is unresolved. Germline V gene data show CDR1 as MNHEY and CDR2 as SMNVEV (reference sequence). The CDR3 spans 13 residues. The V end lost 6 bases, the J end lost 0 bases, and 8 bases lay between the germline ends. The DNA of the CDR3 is TGTGCCAGCAGACCGGGGATGAACACTGAAGCTTTCTTT. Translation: CASRPGMNTEAFF.

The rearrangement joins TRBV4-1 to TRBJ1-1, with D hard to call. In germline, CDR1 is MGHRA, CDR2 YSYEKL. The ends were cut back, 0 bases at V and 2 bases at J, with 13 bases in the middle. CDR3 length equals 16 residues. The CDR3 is CASSQDYNRFNTEAFF. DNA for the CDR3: TGCGCCAGCAGCCAAGATTATAACAGATTTAACACTGAAGCTTTCTTT.

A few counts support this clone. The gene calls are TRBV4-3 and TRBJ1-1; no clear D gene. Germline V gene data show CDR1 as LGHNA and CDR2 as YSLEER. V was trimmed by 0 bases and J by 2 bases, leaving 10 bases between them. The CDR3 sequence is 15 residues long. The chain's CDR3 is CASSQDAGINTEAFF. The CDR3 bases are TGCGCCAGCAGCCAAGATGCGGGGATAAACACTGAAGCTTTCTTT.

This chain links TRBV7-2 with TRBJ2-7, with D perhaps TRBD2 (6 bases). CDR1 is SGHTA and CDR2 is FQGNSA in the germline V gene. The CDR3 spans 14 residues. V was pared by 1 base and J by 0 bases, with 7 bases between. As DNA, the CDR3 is TGTGCCAGCAGCTTAGTCGGGAGCTCCTACGAGCAGTACTTC. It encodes CASSLVGSSYEQYF.

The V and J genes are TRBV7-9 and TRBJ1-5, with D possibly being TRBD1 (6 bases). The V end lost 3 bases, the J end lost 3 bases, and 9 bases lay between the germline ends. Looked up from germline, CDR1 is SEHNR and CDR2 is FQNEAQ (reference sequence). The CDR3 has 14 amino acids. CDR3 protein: CASSLGQPNQPQHF. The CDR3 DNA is TGTGCCAGCAGCTTGGGACAACCCAATCAGCCCCAGCATTTT.

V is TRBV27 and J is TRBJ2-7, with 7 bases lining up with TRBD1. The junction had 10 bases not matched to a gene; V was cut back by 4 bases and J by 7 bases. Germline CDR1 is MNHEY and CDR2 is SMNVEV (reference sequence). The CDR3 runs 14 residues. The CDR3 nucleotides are TGTGCCAGCAGTTCCTGGACAGGCCATGCAGAGCAGTACTTC. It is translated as CASSSWTGHAEQYF.